This TCR beta chain was identified during a study of blood T cell repertoires in COVID-19. Overall study: T cells, B-cell-depleted T cells, or PBMCs supplied cDNA or gDNA.

The length of the CDR3 is 17 residues. Using immunoSEQ multiplex PCR, the repertoire was profiled, and TCRdb retains in-frame clones only, with some absent. The data hold approximately 490,000 clones, with around 90% observed a single time. Participant ages covered roughly 18 to 90 years across approximately 25 US areas. Donors in Cohort 3 who had recovered were those with two negative PCRs, healthcare professional clearance, or resolution of their symptoms. The chain uses TRBV12-2 and TRBJ1-4. TRBV12-2 is a documented pseudogene. This clonotype was obtained from a woman aged 18-35 years who had recovered from COVID-19. The sequenced sample consisted of PBMCs or T cells enriched from blood (not recorded which). The DNA of the CDR3 is TGTGCAAGTCGCTTAGCTATTCCGGGACTCCAAGGGGAAAAACTGTTTTTT. Translating it yields CASRLAIPGLQGEKLFF.